The entry that follows covers one T cell receptor (beta chain) sequence. The sample originates from a study of Graves' ophthalmopathy and Graves' hyperthyroidism. Researchers took RNA transcripts and amplified TCR beta CDR3 regions from them. Amplification began with first-round RT-PCR using HTBI primers, then second-round multiplex PCR was performed. One entry per CDR3 protein results from TCRdb running MiXCR on the multiplex PCR reads. The sample shows roughly 230,000 distinct CDR3 sequences, around a fifth of them seen only once. The CDR3 runs to 14 residues. V lost 8 bases to trimming and J lost 5 bases, with 18 bases between them. Looked up from germline, CDR1 is MNHNS and CDR2 is SASEGT.

This receptor was obtained from a woman aged 50 to 60 with Graves' ophthalmopathy. Sample: peripheral blood. The chain recombines TRBV6-1 with TRBJ1-1, with TRBD1 as a possible D gene (6 bases). Written as DNA, the CDR3 is TGTGCCAGCTTCAGGGGCGAAGGGAGGACTGAAGCTTTCTTT. Protein sequence: CASFRGEGRTEAFF.